This T cell receptor (beta chain) came from a study of CD8 T cells in Susac syndrome. Study results and caveats: The study's TCR sequencing and HLA analysis covered a relatively small number of individuals, and the study acknowledged this.

TCR beta sequences were obtained from blood CD8+ and CD4+ T cells. Germline V gene sequence: CDR1 MNHEY, CDR2 SVGAGI. This CDR3 comprises 14 residues. Deletions cut 2 bases from V and 0 bases from J, with 5 bases between. Turning to this clonotype: Its specificity is unknown.

With random hexamers, reverse transcription was performed on roughly 0.5 to 1 ug of RNA. TCRdb recomputed calls from the immunoSEQ multiplex PCR reads with MiXCR, one row per CDR3 protein. The sample consists of some 120,000 distinct CDR3 sequences, about 94% of them appearing once. Specimen: CD4+ T cells from PBMCs. The receptor comes from a human donor with multiple sclerosis. V is TRBV6-5 and J is TRBJ2-1; perhaps TRBD1 as D (5 bases). CDR3 nucleotide sequence: TGTGCCAGCAGTTACACAGGCTCCTACAATGAGCAGTTCTTC. Amino acid sequence: CASSYTGSYNEQFF.